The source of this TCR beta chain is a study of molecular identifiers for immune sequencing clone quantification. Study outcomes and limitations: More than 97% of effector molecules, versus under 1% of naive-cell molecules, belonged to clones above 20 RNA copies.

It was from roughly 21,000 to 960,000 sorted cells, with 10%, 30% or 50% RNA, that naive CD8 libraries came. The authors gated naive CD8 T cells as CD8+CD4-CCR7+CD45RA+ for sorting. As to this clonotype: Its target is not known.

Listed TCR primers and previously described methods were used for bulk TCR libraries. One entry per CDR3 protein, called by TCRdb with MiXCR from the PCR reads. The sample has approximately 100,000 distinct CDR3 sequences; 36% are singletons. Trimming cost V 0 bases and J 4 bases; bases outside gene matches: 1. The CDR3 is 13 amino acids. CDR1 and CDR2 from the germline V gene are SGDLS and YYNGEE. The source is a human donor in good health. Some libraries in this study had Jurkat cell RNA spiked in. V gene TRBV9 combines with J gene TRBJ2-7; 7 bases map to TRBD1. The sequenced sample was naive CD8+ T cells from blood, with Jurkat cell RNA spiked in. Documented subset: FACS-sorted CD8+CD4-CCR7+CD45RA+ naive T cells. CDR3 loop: CASSVGDRYEQYF. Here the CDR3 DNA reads TGTGCCAGCAGCGTAGGGGACAGATACGAGCAGTACTTC.